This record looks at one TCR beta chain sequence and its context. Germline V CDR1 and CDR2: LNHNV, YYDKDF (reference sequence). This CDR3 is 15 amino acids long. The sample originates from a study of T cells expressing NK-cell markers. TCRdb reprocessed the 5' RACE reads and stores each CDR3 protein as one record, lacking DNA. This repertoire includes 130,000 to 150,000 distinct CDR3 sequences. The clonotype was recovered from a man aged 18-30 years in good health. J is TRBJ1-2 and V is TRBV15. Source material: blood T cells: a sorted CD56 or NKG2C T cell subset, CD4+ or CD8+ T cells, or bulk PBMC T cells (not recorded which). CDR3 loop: CATSREFDPSYGYTF.